This T cell receptor (beta chain) was sequenced during a study of CD8 T cells in ankylosing spondylitis. Study-wide points: Among TCR beta sequences, a motif of several highly homologous variants appeared characteristic of ankylosing spondylitis blood.

Trimming took off 4 bases at V and 1 base at J, with 7 bases between the two ends. The germline CDR1 and CDR2 sequences are LGHNA and YNFKEQ. The CDR3 is 14 residues long. This clonotype was counted only a few times. Its antigen is unknown. By quantitative 5'-RACE with molecular barcodes, the TCR beta libraries were made. TCRdb independently ran MiXCR on the 5' RACE reads; one entry per CDR3 protein. This table has some 140,000 distinct CDR3 sequences, roughly 7.7% appearing once. The sequence was obtained from a male donor with ankylosing spondylitis. The sequencing sample was made of synovial fluid, either unsorted or a sorted T cell fraction (not recorded which). This chain joins TRBV4-2 and TRBJ2-2; no firm D call. The CDR3 region is CASSLDQNTGELFF. In DNA, the CDR3 is TGTGCCAGCAGCCTCGACCAGAACACCGGGGAGCTGTTTTTT.